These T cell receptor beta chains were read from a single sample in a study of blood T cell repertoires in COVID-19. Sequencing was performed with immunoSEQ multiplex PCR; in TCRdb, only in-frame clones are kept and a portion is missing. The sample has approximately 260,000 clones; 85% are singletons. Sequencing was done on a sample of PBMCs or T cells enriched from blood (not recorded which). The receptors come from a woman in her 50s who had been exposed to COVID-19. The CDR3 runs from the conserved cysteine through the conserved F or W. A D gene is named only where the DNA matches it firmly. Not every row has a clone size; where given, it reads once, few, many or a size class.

CDR3aa: CASSYGESHGYTF
CDR3nt: TGTGCCAGCAGTTACGGTGAGAGCCATGGCTACACCTTC
j_gene: TRBJ1-2
abundance: .
v_gene: TRBV6-5
d_gene: .

CDR3aa: CASSIDSASATGQFF
CDR3nt: TGTGCCAGTAGTATAGATTCGGCTAGCGCCACCGGGCAGTTCTTC
j_gene: TRBJ2-1
abundance: .
v_gene: TRBV19
d_gene: .

CDR3aa: CASSSLGAGNYGYTF
CDR3nt: TGTGCCAGCAGCTCACTGGGGGCAGGGAATTATGGCTACACCTTC
j_gene: TRBJ1-2
abundance: .
v_gene: TRBV13
d_gene: .

CDR3aa: CASSGQGNQPQHF
CDR3nt: TGTGCCAGCAGTGGACAGGGGAATCAGCCCCAGCATTTT
j_gene: TRBJ1-5
abundance: .
v_gene: TRBV7-2
d_gene: TRBD1

CDR3aa: CASRRQGSDIQYF
CDR3nt: TGTGCCAGCAGGAGACAGGGATCGGACATTCAGTACTTC
j_gene: TRBJ2-4
abundance: .
v_gene: TRBV27
d_gene: TRBD1

CDR3aa: CASSLDRSTLYGYTF
CDR3nt: TGTGCCAGCAGCCTAGACAGGAGCACCCTTTATGGCTACACCTTC
j_gene: TRBJ1-2
abundance: .
v_gene: TRBV5-4
d_gene: .

CDR3aa: CAISESRGSQPQHF
CDR3nt: TGTGCCATCAGTGAGTCCAGGGGGAGTCAGCCCCAGCATTTT
j_gene: TRBJ1-5
abundance: .
v_gene: TRBV10-3
d_gene: TRBD1

CDR3aa: CASSYGGTGGGYGYTF
CDR3nt: TGTGCCAGCAGTTACGGCGGGACAGGGGGCGGTTATGGCTACACCTTC
j_gene: TRBJ1-2
abundance: .
v_gene: TRBV6-5
d_gene: TRBD1

CDR3aa: CASSFYRGGANEQFF
CDR3nt: TGTGCCAGCAGCTTCTATCGCGGGGGGGCAAATGAGCAGTTCTTC
j_gene: TRBJ2-1
abundance: .
v_gene: TRBV28
d_gene: TRBD2

CDR3aa: CASSYAGTGGYNEQFF
CDR3nt: TGTGCCAGCAGTTACGCCGGGACAGGGGGCTACAATGAGCAGTTCTTC
j_gene: TRBJ2-1
abundance: .
v_gene: TRBV6-2/TRBV6-3
d_gene: TRBD1

CDR3aa: CASSHMGDTGQETQYF
CDR3nt: TGCGCCAGCAGCCACATGGGAGATACAGGGCAAGAGACCCAGTACTTC
j_gene: TRBJ2-5
abundance: .
v_gene: TRBV5-1
d_gene: .

CDR3aa: CASSLKRLAQETQYF
CDR3nt: TGTGCCAGCAGCTTAAAGAGACTAGCCCAAGAGACCCAGTACTTC
j_gene: TRBJ2-5
abundance: .
v_gene: TRBV7-9
d_gene: TRBD2

CDR3aa: CASSQEFGEGRSTDTQYF
CDR3nt: TGCGCCAGCAGCCAAGAGTTCGGTGAGGGCCGGAGCACAGATACGCAGTATTTT
j_gene: TRBJ2-3
abundance: .
v_gene: TRBV4-3
d_gene: .

CDR3aa: CASSPGHLNTEAFF
CDR3nt: TGTGCCAGCTCACCTGGACATTTGAACACTGAAGCTTTCTTT
j_gene: TRBJ1-1
abundance: .
v_gene: TRBV18
d_gene: .

CDR3aa: CASSPRQGRYYGYTF
CDR3nt: TGTGCCAGCAGCCCCCGACAGGGTCGATACTATGGCTACACCTTC
j_gene: TRBJ1-2
abundance: .
v_gene: TRBV5-6
d_gene: TRBD1

CDR3aa: CASRASSEGAGELFF
CDR3nt: TGTGCCAGCAGAGCCTCTAGTGAAGGCGCCGGGGAGCTGTTTTTT
j_gene: TRBJ2-2
abundance: once
v_gene: TRBV6-5
d_gene: .

CDR3aa: CASSQVGTPQETQYF
CDR3nt: TGCGCCAGCAGCCAAGTCGGGACTCCTCAAGAGACCCAGTACTTC
j_gene: TRBJ2-5
abundance: .
v_gene: TRBV4-1
d_gene: .

CDR3aa: CASSFRGRTEAFF
CDR3nt: TGTGCCAGCAGTTTTCGGGGTCGAACTGAAGCTTTCTTT
j_gene: TRBJ1-1
abundance: .
v_gene: TRBV27
d_gene: .

CDR3aa: CAISDRGREQFF
CDR3nt: TGTGCCATCAGTGACAGGGGGCGAGAGCAGTTCTTC
j_gene: TRBJ2-1
abundance: .
v_gene: TRBV10-3
d_gene: TRBD1

CDR3aa: CASTRGVDYGYTF
CDR3nt: TGTGCCAGCACCCGGGGGGTAGACTATGGCTACACCTTC
j_gene: TRBJ1-2
abundance: .
v_gene: TRBV12-3/TRBV12-4
d_gene: .

CDR3aa: CASSQDGTGSGTDTQYF
CDR3nt: TGCGCCAGCAGCCAAGATGGGACAGGGAGTGGCACAGATACGCAGTATTTT
j_gene: TRBJ2-3
abundance: .
v_gene: TRBV4-1
d_gene: TRBD1

CDR3aa: CASSLSGTSLHF
CDR3nt: TGTGCCAGCAGTTTGTCAGGAACGTCCCTCCACTTT
j_gene: TRBJ1-6
abundance: .
v_gene: TRBV12-3/TRBV12-4
d_gene: .

CDR3aa: CASSIRDLGRNEQFF
CDR3nt: TGTGCCAGCAGCATCCGGGACTTGGGGCGTAATGAGCAGTTCTTC
j_gene: TRBJ2-1
abundance: .
v_gene: TRBV5-5
d_gene: .

CDR3aa: CASSSTGMETQYF
CDR3nt: TGTGCCAGCAGTTCGACAGGGATGGAGACCCAGTACTTC
j_gene: TRBJ2-5
abundance: .
v_gene: TRBV12-3/TRBV12-4
d_gene: TRBD1

CDR3aa: CASQLALEPHEQYF
CDR3nt: TGTGCCAGCCAACTCGCCCTAGAGCCCCACGAGCAGTACTTC
j_gene: TRBJ2-7
abundance: .
v_gene: TRBV6-5
d_gene: .

CDR3aa: CASSPTNYRGKGEKLFF
CDR3nt: TGTGCCAGCAGCCCGACCAACTACAGGGGTAAGGGGGAAAAACTGTTTTTT
j_gene: TRBJ1-4
abundance: .
v_gene: TRBV3-1/TRBV3-2
d_gene: TRBD1

CDR3aa: CASSFGGGGYTF
CDR3nt: TGTGCCAGCAGCTTTGGCGGGGGTGGCTACACCTTC
j_gene: TRBJ1-2
abundance: .
v_gene: TRBV5-5
d_gene: .

CDR3aa: CASSGSPQTGASPYEQYF
CDR3nt: TGTGCCAGCAGCGGGTCCCCCCAGACAGGGGCCTCCCCCTACGAGCAGTACTTC
j_gene: TRBJ2-7
abundance: .
v_gene: TRBV9
d_gene: TRBD1

CDR3aa: CASSFGLSSYNSPLHF
CDR3nt: TGCGCCAGCAGCTTTGGGCTCAGCTCCTATAATTCACCCCTCCACTTT
j_gene: TRBJ1-6
abundance: .
v_gene: TRBV5-1
d_gene: .

CDR3aa: CASSYLRQLNSPLHF
CDR3nt: TGTGCCAGCAGTTACCTCCGACAGCTAAATTCACCCCTCCACTTT
j_gene: TRBJ1-6
abundance: .
v_gene: TRBV11-2
d_gene: .

CDR3aa: CASSLGQGEVEQYF
CDR3nt: TGTGCCAGCAGTCTAGGGCAGGGGGAGGTCGAGCAGTACTTC
j_gene: TRBJ2-7
abundance: once
v_gene: TRBV7-2
d_gene: .

CDR3aa: CASSRQVAEGYTF
CDR3nt: TGTGCCAGCAGCCGACAGGTTGCGGAGGGCTACACCTTC
j_gene: TRBJ1-2
abundance: .
v_gene: TRBV5-8
d_gene: .